This TCR beta chain is from a study of blood T cell repertoires in COVID-19. Study as a whole: The origin of the acute and convalescent COVID-19 samples was the United States, Italy and Spain. The cDNA or gDNA used as material had been derived from T cells, B-cell-depleted T cells, or PBMCs.

Germline V lookup: CDR1 LNHDA, CDR2 SQIVND (reference sequence). CDR3 length equals 15 residues. The V end lost 3 bases, the J end lost 8 bases, and 17 bases lay between the germline ends. Source study methods: Amplification from reference gene primers served as the basis for estimated nucleated cell counts. Using immunoSEQ multiplex PCR, the repertoire was profiled, and TCRdb retains in-frame clones only, with some absent. V and J calls plus clone size are reproduced from that table; the DNA served to infer D and trimming. The sample carries about 88,000 clones, approximately 90% recorded once. The sequencing sample was made of peripheral blood. This chain uses TRBV19 with TRBJ1-3; possible D gene TRBD1, 5 bases. The TCR sequence derives from a man between 60 and 75 years old with acute or convalescent COVID-19. The CDR3 spells CASSISNTRADTIYF. CDR3 coding DNA: TGTGCCAGTAGTATCTCCAATACCAGGGCGGACACCATATATTTT. Complete variable domain (other parts from reference TRBV19 and TRBJ1-3): DGGITQSPKYLFRKEGQNVTLSCEQNLNHDAMYWYRQDPGQGLRLIYYSQIVNDFQKGDIAEGYSVSREKKESFPLTVTSAQKNPTAFYLCASSISNTRADTIYFGEGSWLTVV.